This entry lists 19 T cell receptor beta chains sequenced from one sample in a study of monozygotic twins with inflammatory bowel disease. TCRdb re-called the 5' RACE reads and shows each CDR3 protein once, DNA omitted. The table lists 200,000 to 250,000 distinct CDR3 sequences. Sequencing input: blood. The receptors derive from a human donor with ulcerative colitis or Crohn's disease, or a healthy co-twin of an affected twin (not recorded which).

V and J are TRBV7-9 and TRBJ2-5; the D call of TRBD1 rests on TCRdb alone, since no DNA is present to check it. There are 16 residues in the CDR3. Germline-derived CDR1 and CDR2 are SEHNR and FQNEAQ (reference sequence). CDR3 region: CASSLVNGHRQETQYF. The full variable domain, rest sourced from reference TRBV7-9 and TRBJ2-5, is DTGVSQNPRHKITKRGQNVTFRCDPISEHNRLYWYRQTLGQGPEFLTYFQNEAQLEKSRLLSDRFSAERPKGSFSTLEIQRTEQGDSAMYLCASSLVNGHRQETQYFGPGTRLLVL.

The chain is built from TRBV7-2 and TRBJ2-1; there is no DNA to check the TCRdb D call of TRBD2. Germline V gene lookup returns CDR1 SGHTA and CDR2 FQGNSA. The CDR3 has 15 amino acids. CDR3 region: CASSRSRSAYNEQFF. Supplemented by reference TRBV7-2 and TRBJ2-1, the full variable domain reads GAGVSQSPSNKVTEKGKDVELRCDPISGHTALYWYRQSLGQGLEFLIYFQGNSAPDKSGLPSDRFSAERTGGSVSTLTIQRTQQEDSAVYLCASSRSRSAYNEQFFGPGTRLTVL.

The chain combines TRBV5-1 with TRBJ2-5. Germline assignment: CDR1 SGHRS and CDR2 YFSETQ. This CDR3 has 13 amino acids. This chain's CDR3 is CASSLGFQETQYF.

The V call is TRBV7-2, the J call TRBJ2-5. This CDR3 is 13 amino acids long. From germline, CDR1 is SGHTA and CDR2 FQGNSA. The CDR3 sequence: CASSLVGQETQYF.

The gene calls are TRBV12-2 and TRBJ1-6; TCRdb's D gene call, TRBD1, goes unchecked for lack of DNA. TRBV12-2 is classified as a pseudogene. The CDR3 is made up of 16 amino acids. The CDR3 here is CASRFSGFSYNSPLHF.

CDR3 residues: CASSKRTPGDHQPQHF. This chain connects TRBV19 to TRBJ1-5; TCRdb calls TRBD1, which cannot be checked without DNA. CDR1 and CDR2 (germline): LNHDA, SQIVND (reference sequence). The CDR3 has 16 residues.

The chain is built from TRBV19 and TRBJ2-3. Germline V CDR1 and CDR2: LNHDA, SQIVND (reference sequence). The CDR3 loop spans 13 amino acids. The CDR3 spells CASSILQADTQYF.

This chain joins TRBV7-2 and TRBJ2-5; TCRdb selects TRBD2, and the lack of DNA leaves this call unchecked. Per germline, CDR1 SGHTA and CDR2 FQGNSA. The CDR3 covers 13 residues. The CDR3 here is CASNPLAGETQYF.

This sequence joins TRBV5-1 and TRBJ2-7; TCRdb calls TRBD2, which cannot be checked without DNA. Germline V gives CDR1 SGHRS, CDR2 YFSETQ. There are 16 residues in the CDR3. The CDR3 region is CASSLPLGTSGYEQYF.

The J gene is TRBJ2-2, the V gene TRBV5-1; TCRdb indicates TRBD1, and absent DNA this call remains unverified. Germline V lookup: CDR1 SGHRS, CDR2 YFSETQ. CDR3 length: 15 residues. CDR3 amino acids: CASSPRTDNTGELFF.

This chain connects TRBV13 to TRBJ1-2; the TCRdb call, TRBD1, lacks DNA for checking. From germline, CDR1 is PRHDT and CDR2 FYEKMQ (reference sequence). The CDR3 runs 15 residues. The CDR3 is CASSARDSSNYGYTF. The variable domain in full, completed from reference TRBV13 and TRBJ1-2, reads AAGVIQSPRHLIKEKRETATLKCYPIPRHDTVYWYQQGPGQDPQFLISFYEKMQSDKGSIPDRFSAQQFSDYHSELNMSSLELGDSALYFCASSARDSSNYGYTFGSGTRLTVV.

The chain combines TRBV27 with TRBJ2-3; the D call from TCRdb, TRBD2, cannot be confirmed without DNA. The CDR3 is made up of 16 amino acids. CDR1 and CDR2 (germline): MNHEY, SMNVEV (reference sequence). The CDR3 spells CASSLFLAGGSDTQYF.

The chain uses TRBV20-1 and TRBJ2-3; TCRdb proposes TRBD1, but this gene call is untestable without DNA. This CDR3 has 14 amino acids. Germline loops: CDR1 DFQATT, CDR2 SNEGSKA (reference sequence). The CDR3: CSAQDRGYADTQYF.

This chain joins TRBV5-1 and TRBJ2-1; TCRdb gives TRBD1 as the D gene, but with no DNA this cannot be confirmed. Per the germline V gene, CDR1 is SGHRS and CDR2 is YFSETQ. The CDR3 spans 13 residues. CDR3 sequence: CASSPTQGRGQFF.

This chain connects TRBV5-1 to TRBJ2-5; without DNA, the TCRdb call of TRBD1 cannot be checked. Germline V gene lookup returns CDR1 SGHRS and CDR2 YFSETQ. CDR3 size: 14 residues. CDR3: CASNPFGNQETQYF.

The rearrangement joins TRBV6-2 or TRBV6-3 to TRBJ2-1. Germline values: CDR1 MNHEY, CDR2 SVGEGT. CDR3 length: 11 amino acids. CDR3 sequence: CATTAYNEQFF.

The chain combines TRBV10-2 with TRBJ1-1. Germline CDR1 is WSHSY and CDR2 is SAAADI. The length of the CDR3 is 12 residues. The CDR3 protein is CATTGMNTEAFF.

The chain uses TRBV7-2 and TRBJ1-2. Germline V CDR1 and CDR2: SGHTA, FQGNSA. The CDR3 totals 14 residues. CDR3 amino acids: CASSEGPSGYGYTF.

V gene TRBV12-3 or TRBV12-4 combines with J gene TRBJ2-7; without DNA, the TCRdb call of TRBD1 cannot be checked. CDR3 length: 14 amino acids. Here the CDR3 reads CASSKQGHNYEQYF.